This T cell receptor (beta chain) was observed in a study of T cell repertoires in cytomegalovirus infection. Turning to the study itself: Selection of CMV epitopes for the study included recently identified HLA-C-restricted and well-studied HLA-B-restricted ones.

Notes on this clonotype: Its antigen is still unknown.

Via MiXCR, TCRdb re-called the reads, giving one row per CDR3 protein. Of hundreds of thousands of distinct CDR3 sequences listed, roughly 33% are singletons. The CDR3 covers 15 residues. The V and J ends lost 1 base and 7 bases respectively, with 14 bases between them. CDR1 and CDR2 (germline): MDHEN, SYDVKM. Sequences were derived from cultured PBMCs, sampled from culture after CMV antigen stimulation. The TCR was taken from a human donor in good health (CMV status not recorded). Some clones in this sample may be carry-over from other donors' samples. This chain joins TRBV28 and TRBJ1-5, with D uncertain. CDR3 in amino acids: CASSLFGFPGQPQHF. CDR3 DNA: TGTGCCAGCAGTTTATTTGGCTTCCCGGGGCAGCCCCAGCATTTT. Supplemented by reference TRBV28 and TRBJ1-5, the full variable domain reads DVKVTQSSRYLVKRTGEKVFLECVQDMDHENMFWYRQDPGLGLRLIYFSYDVKMKEKGDIPEGYSVSREKKERFSLILESASTNQTSMYLCASSLFGFPGQPQHFGDGTRLSIL.